What follows describes a single TCR beta chain. In this sample, this clonotype turned up many times. The clone's antigen remains unknown. No base quality information exists; no much larger clone differs at one position. Any patient with an uncontrolled infection, another autoimmune disease, pregnancy or lactation was excluded. Clinical symptoms, serum thyroxine and TRAb, thyroid ultrasound, and orbital computed tomography formed the basis for the diagnoses. Total RNA was extracted using Trizol reagent, and RNA quality was assessed on an Agilent 2100 Bioanalyzer. The data were taken from a study of T cells in Graves' hyperthyroidism and ophthalmopathy (dated by TCRdb to about 2019). Notes on the research overall: A discovery cohort of about 96 patients, fewer than 50 with Graves' ophthalmopathy and fewer than 65 with stable Graves' hyperthyroidism, was used to find distinguishing TCR V-J signatures. In addition, the study compared T-cell repertoires in thyroid tissue and in blood from several Graves' hyperthyroidism patients. The paper describes TCR Vbeta CDR3 sequencing of 140 or so peripheral blood samples, made up of about 41 ophthalmopathy patients, 70 to 75 hyperthyroidism patients and 17 progressor patients. After blood sampling, hyperthyroidism patients were treated with methimazole at a starting dose of 30 mg daily, and ophthalmopathy patients were treated with high-dose intravenous methylprednisolone. The roughly 100 discovery patients were randomly divided into training and test sets at a 7:3 ratio. An independent validation cohort of under 20 hyperthyroidism patients and about 16 patients who later progressed to ophthalmopathy tested prospective prediction of ophthalmopathy. Broader findings and caveats from the paper: In validation, the model predicted progression to ophthalmopathy with about 71% sensitivity and 72.22% specificity, a median of 6.5 months before onset. In cross-validation, a model built on a 13 V-J signature told ophthalmopathy apart from stable hyperthyroidism with over 85% sensitivity and around 84% specificity, and in testing the same model reached 80%/75%. No statistical method was used to set the sample size in advance, and investigators knew the group allocation. Most expanded thyroid clonotypes (frequency above 0.001) were also detected in blood, a finding suggesting that blood repertoires may reflect thyroid immune responses.

For this chain, trimming is 4 bases at the V end and 3 bases at the J end, and the number of junction bases without a gene match is 6. The CDR3 contains 15 residues, cysteine and phenylalanine counted. Kept here is only the CDR3 DNA, which spans 45 bases and is read in frame from base 1. TCR beta CDR3 regions were amplified from RNA transcripts. The TCR CDR3 was subjected to a first round of RT-PCR using the HTBI primer set and the Qiagen OneStep RT-PCR kit. The libraries were constructed in a second round of multiplex PCR and then size-selected and purified. Sequencing of the libraries was done on an Illumina HiSeq2000 using paired-end 100 bp reads. On the study's bioinformatics: Raw data were processed with SOAPnuke, discarding reads with adapters, uncalled bases, mean Phred below 15, or no exact constant-primer or identifier match. COPE v1.2.5 was used to merge the high-quality paired reads, and each unique nucleotide sequence was defined as a clonotype. MiTCR v1.1 was used to align clonotypes to the IMGT TRBV, TRBD and TRBJ reference segments. Analysis was restricted to V-J combinations with a frequency above 0.0001, which covered 99% to 99.2% of repertoires. The TCS score was defined as F50 (clonal expansion) divided by E x V (chaos), with BLOSUM62-based TCRdist calculated between CDR3 peptides within each V-J. Welch's t-statistics and random forest reduced fewer than 550 V-J features to 10 to 15, which were used in a naive Bayes classifier (R e1071). The similarity between thyroid and blood repertoires was quantified using the Morisita-Horn index. The raw public reads went through TCRdb reprocessing: fastp at Q25, MiXCR clone calling, in-frame beta chains kept. Rows are unified per CDR3 protein, each entry keeping the most common DNA and genes. The V and J calls come from TCRdb's annotation, not from the publication. Here the sample has more than 500,000 distinct CDR3 sequences; around 43% occur a single time. The ten largest clones capture about two fifths of the sample.

The chain is encoded by TRBV12-3 or TRBV12-4 joined to TRBJ2-7; TRBD1 agrees with 10 junctional bases. This clonotype was obtained from an adult woman with Graves' disease, either hyperthyroidism or ophthalmopathy (not recorded which). The sequenced material came from peripheral blood or thyroid tissue (not recorded which). At the DNA level, the sequence is TGTGCCAGCAGTTCCCGACAGGGGGCTCACTACGAGCAGTACTTC. Its product reads: CASSSRQGAHYEQYF.